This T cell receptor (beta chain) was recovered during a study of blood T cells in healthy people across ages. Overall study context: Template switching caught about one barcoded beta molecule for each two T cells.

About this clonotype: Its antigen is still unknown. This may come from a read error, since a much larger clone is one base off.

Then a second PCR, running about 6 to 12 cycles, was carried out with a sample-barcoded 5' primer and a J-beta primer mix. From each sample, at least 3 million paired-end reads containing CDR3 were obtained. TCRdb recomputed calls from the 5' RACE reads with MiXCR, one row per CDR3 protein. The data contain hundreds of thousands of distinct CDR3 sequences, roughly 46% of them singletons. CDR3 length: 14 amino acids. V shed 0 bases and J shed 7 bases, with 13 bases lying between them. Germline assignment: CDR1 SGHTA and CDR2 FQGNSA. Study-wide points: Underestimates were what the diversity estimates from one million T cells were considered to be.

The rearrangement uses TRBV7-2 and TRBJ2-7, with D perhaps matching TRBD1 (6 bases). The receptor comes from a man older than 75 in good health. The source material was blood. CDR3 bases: TGTGCCAGCAGCTTAGCGATACAGGGCAATGAGCAGTACTTC. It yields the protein CASSLAIQGNEQYF.